This TCR beta chain appears in the sequencing data of a study of blood T cell repertoires in COVID-19. About the study: The study drew acute and convalescent COVID-19 samples from the United States, Italy and Spain. Sample material is recorded as cDNA or gDNA derived from T cells, B-cell-depleted T cells, or PBMCs.

In the original processing: The assay estimated nucleated cells by amplifying reference gene primers. Method: immunoSEQ multiplex PCR; TCRdb's copy keeps in-frame clones and lacks some. From that table come the V and J calls and clone size; the DNA was used to work out D and trimming. The table has roughly 190,000 clones, around nine tenths seen once. The CDR3 is 17 residues long. The V gene end was trimmed by 5 bases and the J gene end by 5 bases; junction bases not matched to a gene: 16. Germline V gene lookup returns CDR1 SGHTA and CDR2 FQGNSA. V usage is TRBV7-2 and J usage is TRBJ2-5; 8 bases align to TRBD2. The clonotype was recovered from a man aged 65 to 79 with acute or convalescent COVID-19. The material sequenced was peripheral blood. The CDR3 region has the DNA TGTGCCAGCAGCCCCTGGTCAGCCGGGACTAGAGATGAGACCCAGTACTTC. It is translated as CASSPWSAGTRDETQYF.